The 21 T cell receptor beta chains given below trace back to one sample, sequenced in a study of T cells after yellow fever vaccination. One entry per CDR3 protein, called by TCRdb with MiXCR from the 5' RACE reads. The table has about 370,000 distinct CDR3 sequences, 11% seen once. Sequencing was performed on PBMCs, taken on the day of the first yellow fever vaccination. Every receptor here comes from a man between 18 and 29 years old who received the YFV17D yellow fever vaccine.

The CDR3 sequence is CASSSLGAQETQYF. CDR3 DNA: TGCGCCAGCAGCTCCCTCGGGGCCCAAGAGACCCAGTACTTC. This sequence joins TRBV5-1 and TRBJ2-5; D possibly uses TRBD1 or TRBD2 (5 bases each). The CDR3 spans 14 residues. V shed 3 bases and J shed 1 base, with 10 bases lying between them. The germline V gene has CDR1 SGHRS and CDR2 YFSETQ. The variable domain in full, completed from reference TRBV5-1 and TRBJ2-5, reads KAGVTQTPRYLIKTRGQQVTLSCSPISGHRSVSWYQQTPGQGLQFLFEYFSETQRNKGNFPGRFSGRQFSNSRSEMNVSTLELGDSALYLCASSSLGAQETQYFGPGTRLLVL.

The gene calls are TRBV7-2 and TRBJ2-5; 7 bases match TRBD1. Unmatched junction bases numbered 8, after V lost 7 bases and J lost 6 bases. CDR3 length: 13 residues. Germline V CDR1 and CDR2: SGHTA, FQGNSA. CDR3 DNA sequence: TGTGCCAGCATCTCAAACAGGGGCAAGACCCAGTACTTC. It is translated as CASISNRGKTQYF. The variable domain in full, completed from reference TRBV7-2 and TRBJ2-5, reads GAGVSQSPSNKVTEKGKDVELRCDPISGHTALYWYRQSLGQGLEFLIYFQGNSAPDKSGLPSDRFSAERTGGSVSTLTIQRTQQEDSAVYLCASISNRGKTQYFGPGTRLLVL.

The chain carries TRBV6-5 and TRBJ2-5; 11 nucleotides align to TRBD2. J gave up 2 bases and V 0 bases, and 8 bases lay outside the gene matches. Germline CDR1 MNHEY, CDR2 SVGAGI. The CDR3 extends over 18 amino acids. CDR3 in amino acids: CASSYSSSGGLSQETQYF. CDR3 nucleotide sequence: TGTGCCAGCAGTTACTCGTCTAGCGGGGGGCTCTCTCAAGAGACCCAGTACTTC.

This clonotype was observed a few times. The V gene is TRBV5-4, the J gene TRBJ2-1; D may correspond to TRBD1 or TRBD2 (7 bases each). V was trimmed by 3 bases and J by 8 bases, leaving 15 bases between them. Germline V lookup: CDR1 SGHNT, CDR2 YYREEE (reference sequence). The CDR3 totals 14 residues. CDR3 in DNA: TGTGCCAGCAGCTCAGGGGAGGGGGCCCATGAGCAGTTCTTC. Translating it yields CASSSGEGAHEQFF. Together with reference TRBV5-4 and TRBJ2-1, the CDR3 gives the full variable domain: ETGVTQSPTHLIKTRGQQVTLRCSSQSGHNTVSWYQQALGQGPQFIFQYYREEENGRGNFPPRFSGLQFPNYSSELNVNALELDDSALYLCASSSGEGAHEQFFGPGTRLTVL.

This clonotype was counted at least ten times. The V call is TRBV7-8, the J call TRBJ1-5; no reliable D call. This CDR3 has 15 residues. CDR1 is SGHVS, CDR2 FQNEAQ, per germline. Trimming took off 1 base at V and 5 bases at J, with 12 bases between the two ends. The CDR3 bases are TGTGCCAGCAGCTTAGGCAGGAATTCTTATCAGCCCCAGCATTTT. Protein sequence: CASSLGRNSYQPQHF.

There are many counts of this clonotype. The chain couples TRBV5-1 to TRBJ2-1, with 7 bases lining up with TRBD2. Germline CDR1 and CDR2: SGHRS and YFSETQ. V lost 4 bases to trimming and J lost 4 bases; unmatched junction nucleotides: 14. The CDR3 is 17 amino acids. The CDR3 reads CASSLGRSGATYNEQFF. Here the CDR3 DNA reads TGCGCCAGCAGCCTGGGTCGGAGCGGGGCTACTTACAATGAGCAGTTCTTC.

As to this clonotype: At one of its ends the junction is not consistent with the germline gene, which may arise from a read error. The chain couples TRBV4-2 to TRBJ1-5; D remains unclear. The CDR3 covers 15 residues. The germline V gene has CDR1 LGHNA and CDR2 YNFKEQ. CDR3 amino acids: CAGSQEGREGQPQHF. The CDR3, as DNA: TGTGCCGGCAGCCAAGAAGGTAGGGAAGGTCAGCCCCAGCATTTT.

The rearrangement joins TRBV7-9 to TRBJ2-3; the D is unclear. CDR1 and CDR2 (germline): SEHNR, FQNEAQ (reference sequence). The CDR3 loop spans 11 amino acids. The V end was cut by 8 bases, the J end by 0 bases, with 3 bases between. The CDR3 coding sequence is TGTGCCAGCTTGAGCACAGATACGCAGTATTTT. Amino acid sequence: CASLSTDTQYF. Full variable domain (remainder filled in from reference TRBV7-9 and TRBJ2-3): DTGVSQNPRHKITKRGQNVTFRCDPISEHNRLYWYRQTLGQGPEFLTYFQNEAQLEKSRLLSDRFSAERPKGSFSTLEIQRTEQGDSAMYLCASLSTDTQYFGPGTRLTVL.

The chain joins TRBV18 to TRBJ1-6; D is ambiguous. The CDR3 sequence is 15 residues long. The V end was cut by 0 bases, the J end by 9 bases, with 12 bases between. CDR1 is KGHSH and CDR2 is LQKENI in the germline V gene. The CDR3 spells CASSPPGSAGSPLHF. In DNA form, the CDR3 reads TGTGCCAGCTCACCACCGGGGTCCGCGGGTTCACCCCTCCACTTT.

The chain links TRBV5-1 to TRBJ2-6, with no clear D. Germline assignment: CDR1 SGHRS and CDR2 YFSETQ. V lost 1 base and J lost 0, with 5 bases in between. The CDR3 contains 15 residues. DNA for the CDR3: TGCGCCAGCAGCTTGTTCAACTCTGGGGCCAACGTCCTGACTTTC. Amino acid sequence: CASSLFNSGANVLTF.

The V and J genes are TRBV12-3 or TRBV12-4 and TRBJ1-3, with 10 bases identical to TRBD1. CDR3 size: 15 residues. Trimming at V came to 5 bases and at J to 6 bases, leaving 7 bases not matched to a gene. The DNA for the CDR3 is TGTGCCAGCAGTCTATGGACAGGGGGTTTAAACACCATATATTTT. Translating gives CASSLWTGGLNTIYF.

This chain connects TRBV25-1 to TRBJ2-3; D gene ambiguous. CDR1 is MGHDK and CDR2 is SYGVNS in the germline V gene. V dropped 4 bases and J dropped 4 bases, with 15 bases sitting between them. This CDR3 has 15 residues. CDR3 DNA sequence: TGTGCCAGCAGTGCAGACATACGGTCGGCAGATACGCAGTATTTT. Encoded protein: CASSADIRSADTQYF.

The rearrangement links TRBV29-1 to TRBJ1-1; the match to TRBD1 covers 8 bases. V gave up 6 bases and J gave up 1 base; unmatched junction bases: 7. In germline, CDR1 is SQVTM, CDR2 ANQGSEA. The CDR3 contains 14 residues. CDR3 sequence: CSVGSGTGNTEAFF. The DNA of the CDR3 is TGCAGCGTGGGGAGCGGGACAGGGAACACTGAAGCTTTCTTT. The complete variable domain, with remaining parts taken from reference TRBV29-1 and TRBJ1-1, reads SAVISQKPSRDICQRGTSLTIQCQVDSQVTMMFWYRQQPGQSLTLIATANQGSEATYESGFVIDKFPISRPNLTFSTLTVSNMSPEDSSIYLCSVGSGTGNTEAFFGQGTRLTVV.

This clonotype has ten or more counts. The rearrangement joins TRBV12-3 or TRBV12-4 to TRBJ1-1, with 9 bases lining up with TRBD1. The V and J ends lost 7 bases and 3 bases, in that order; junction bases with no gene match: 6. The CDR3 sequence is 14 residues long. CDR3 residues: CASTPGQGYTEAFF. The CDR3 DNA sequence: TGTGCCAGCACCCCGGGACAGGGCTACACTGAAGCTTTCTTT.

The chain links TRBV7-3 to TRBJ2-2; 10 positions agree with TRBD2. Germline values: CDR1 SGHTA, CDR2 FQGTGA. The CDR3 has 15 residues. After removal of 5 bases from V and 7 bases from J, the junction contained 7 bases not matched to a gene. In nucleotides, the CDR3 is TGTGCCAGCAGCCCAAGCGGGGGGGCCAACGGGGAGCTGTTTTTT. This codes for CASSPSGGANGELFF.

This clonotype was observed at least ten times. J is TRBJ2-5 and V is TRBV5-4; 11 bases align to TRBD2. V gave up 1 base and J gave up 5 bases; unmatched junction bases: 16. The CDR3 spans 19 residues. Germline CDR1 is SGHNT and CDR2 is YYREEE (reference sequence). DNA of the CDR3: TGTGCCAGCAGCTTGTCGGTAGCGGGGGGGAAAGAAGGTCGGGAGACCCAGTACTTC. Its translation is CASSLSVAGGKEGRETQYF. Drawing the rest from reference TRBV5-4 and TRBJ2-5, the complete variable domain is ETGVTQSPTHLIKTRGQQVTLRCSSQSGHNTVSWYQQALGQGPQFIFQYYREEENGRGNFPPRFSGLQFPNYSSELNVNALELDDSALYLCASSLSVAGGKEGRETQYFGPGTRLLVL.

This clonotype appeared many times. This chain joins TRBV12-3 or TRBV12-4 and TRBJ1-3; unclear D gene. The length of the CDR3 is 12 residues. The V end was cut by 7 bases, the J end by 0 bases, with 4 bases between. The CDR3 bases are TGTGCCAGCACCAACTCTGGAAACACCATATATTTT. This encodes CASTNSGNTIYF.

This clonotype was observed a few times. This sequence joins TRBV5-1 and TRBJ2-5; TRBD1 is a possible D gene (6 bases). The germline V gene has CDR1 SGHRS and CDR2 YFSETQ. V was cut by 2 bases and J by 7 bases, with 18 bases left in between. The CDR3 is 15 amino acids. The CDR3 reads CASSFLGTSFGTQYF. CDR3 DNA sequence: TGCGCCAGCAGCTTCCTCGGGACATCGTTTGGGACCCAGTACTTC.

V and J are TRBV19 and TRBJ2-1; D is unresolved. Germline V gene lookup returns CDR1 LNHDA and CDR2 SQIVND (reference sequence). V dropped 3 bases and J dropped 5 bases, with 5 bases sitting between them. This CDR3 region has 12 residues. CDR3 DNA: TGTGCCAGTAGTATTTGGGACAATGAGCAGTTCTTC. Translated, it gives CASSIWDNEQFF.

This chain links TRBV9 with TRBJ1-1; 8 nucleotides line up with TRBD1. There are 16 residues in the CDR3. CDR1 SGDLS and CDR2 YYNGEE come from the germline V gene. The ends lost 2 bases at V and 4 bases at J; junction bases unmatched: 10. The CDR3, as DNA: TGTGCCAGCAGCGTCAGACAGGGGTTAGGGCCCACTGAAGCTTTCTTT. It encodes CASSVRQGLGPTEAFF.

CDR3 sequence (DNA): TGCGCCAGCAGCTTGGGACTAGCGGGCTCCTACGAGCAGTACTTC. Encoded protein: CASSLGLAGSYEQYF. V and J are TRBV5-1 and TRBJ2-7; 10 bases line up with TRBD2. The V segment lost 0 bases and the J segment 0 bases; nucleotides outside the gene matches: 0. CDR3 size: 15 residues. Germline CDR1 is SGHRS and CDR2 is YFSETQ.